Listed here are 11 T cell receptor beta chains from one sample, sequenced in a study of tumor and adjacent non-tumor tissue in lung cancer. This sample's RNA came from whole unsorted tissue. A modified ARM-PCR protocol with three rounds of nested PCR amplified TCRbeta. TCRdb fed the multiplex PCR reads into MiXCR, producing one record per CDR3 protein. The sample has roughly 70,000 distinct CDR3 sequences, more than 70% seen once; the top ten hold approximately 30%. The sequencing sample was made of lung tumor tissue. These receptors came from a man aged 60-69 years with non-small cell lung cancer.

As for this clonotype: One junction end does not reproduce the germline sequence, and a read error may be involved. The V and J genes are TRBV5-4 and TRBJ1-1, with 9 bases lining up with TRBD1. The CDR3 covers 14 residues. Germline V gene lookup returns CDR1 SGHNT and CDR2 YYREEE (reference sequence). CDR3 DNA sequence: TGTGCCAGCAGATGTGGACAGGGGAACACCGAAGCTTTCTTT. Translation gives CASRCGQGNTEAFF.

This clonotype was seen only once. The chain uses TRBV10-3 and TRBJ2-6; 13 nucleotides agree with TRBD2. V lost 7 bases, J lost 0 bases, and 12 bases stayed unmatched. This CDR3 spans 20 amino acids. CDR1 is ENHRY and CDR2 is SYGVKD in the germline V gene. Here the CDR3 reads CAITEQGTSGRDSGANVLTF. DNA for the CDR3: TGTGCCATCACTGAACAAGGTACTAGCGGGAGGGACTCTGGGGCCAACGTCCTGACTTTC.

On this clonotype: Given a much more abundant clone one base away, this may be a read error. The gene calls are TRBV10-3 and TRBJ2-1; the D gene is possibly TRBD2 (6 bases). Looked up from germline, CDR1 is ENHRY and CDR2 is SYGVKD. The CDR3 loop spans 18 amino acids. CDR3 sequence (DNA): TGTGCCATCAGTGGTGGTAGCGGATCAAACCCAGGCTACAGTGAGCAGTTCTTC. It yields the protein CAISGGSGSNPGYSEQFF.

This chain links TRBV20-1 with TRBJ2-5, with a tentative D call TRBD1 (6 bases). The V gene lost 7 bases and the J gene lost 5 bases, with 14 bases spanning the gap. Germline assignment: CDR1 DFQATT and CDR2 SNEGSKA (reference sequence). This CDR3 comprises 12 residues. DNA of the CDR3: TGCAGTGTGCAGCCAGGGGAGGAGACCCAGTACTTC. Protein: CSVQPGEETQYF.

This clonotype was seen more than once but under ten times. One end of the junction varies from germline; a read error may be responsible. The CDR3 bases are TGTACCAGCAGTCAAGACCCCGGCCAGCCCCAGCATTTT. Translated: CTSSQDPGQPQHF. V gene TRBV28 combines with J gene TRBJ1-5; D ambiguous. In germline, CDR1 is MDHEN, CDR2 SYDVKM. This CDR3 contains 13 residues.

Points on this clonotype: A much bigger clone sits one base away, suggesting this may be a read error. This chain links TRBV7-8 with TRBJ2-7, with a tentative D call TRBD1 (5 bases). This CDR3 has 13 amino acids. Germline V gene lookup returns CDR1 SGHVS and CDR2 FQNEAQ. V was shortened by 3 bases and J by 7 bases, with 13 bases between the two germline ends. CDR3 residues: CASSLAWTQEQYF. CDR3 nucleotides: TGTGCCAGCAGCTTGGCCTGGACACAAGAGCAGTACTTC.

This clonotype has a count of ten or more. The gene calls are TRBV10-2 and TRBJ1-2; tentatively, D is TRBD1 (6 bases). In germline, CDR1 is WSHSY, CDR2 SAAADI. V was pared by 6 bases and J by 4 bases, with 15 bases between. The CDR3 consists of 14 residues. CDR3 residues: CASSEDRRSYGYTF. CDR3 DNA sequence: TGCGCCAGCAGCGAAGACAGGCGGAGCTATGGCTACACCTTC.

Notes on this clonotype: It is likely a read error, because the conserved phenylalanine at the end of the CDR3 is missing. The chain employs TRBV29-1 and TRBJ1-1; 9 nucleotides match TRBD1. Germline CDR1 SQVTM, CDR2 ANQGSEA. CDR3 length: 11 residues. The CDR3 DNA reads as TGTAGCGTTAGACAGGGGGCTGAAGCTTTCTTA. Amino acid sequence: CSVRQGAEAFL.

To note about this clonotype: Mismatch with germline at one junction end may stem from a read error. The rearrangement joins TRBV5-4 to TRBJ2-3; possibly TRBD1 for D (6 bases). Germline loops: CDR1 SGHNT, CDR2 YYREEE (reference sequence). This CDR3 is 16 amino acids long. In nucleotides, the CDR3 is TGTGCCAGCGGCCCTATCGAGGGGGAGCTGGGAGATGCGCAGTATTTT. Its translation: CASGPIEGELGDAQYF. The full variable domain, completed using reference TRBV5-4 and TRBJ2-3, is ETGVTQSPTHLIKTRGQQVTLRCSSQSGHNTVSWYQQALGQGPQFIFQYYREEENGRGNFPPRFSGLQFPNYSSELNVNALELDDSALYLCASGPIEGELGDAQYFGPGTRLTVL.

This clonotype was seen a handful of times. CDR3 nucleotide sequence: TGCAGTGCTAGGGGCAGGGCGAATGCTGAAGCTTTCTTT. Residues: CSARGRANAEAFF. J is TRBJ1-1 and V is TRBV20-1, with D possibly being TRBD1 (5 bases). The length of the CDR3 is 13 residues. The V end lost 3 bases, the J end lost 6 bases, and 14 bases lay between the germline ends. CDR1 and CDR2 from the germline V gene are DFQATT and SNEGSKA (reference sequence).

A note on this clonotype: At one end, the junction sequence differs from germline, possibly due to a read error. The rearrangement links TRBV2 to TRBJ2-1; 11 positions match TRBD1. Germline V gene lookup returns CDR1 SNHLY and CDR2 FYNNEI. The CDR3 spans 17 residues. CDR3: CASSERPGTGGYIEQFF. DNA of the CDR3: TGTGCCAGCAGTGAAAGGCCGGGGACAGGGGGGTACATTGAGCAGTTCTTC.